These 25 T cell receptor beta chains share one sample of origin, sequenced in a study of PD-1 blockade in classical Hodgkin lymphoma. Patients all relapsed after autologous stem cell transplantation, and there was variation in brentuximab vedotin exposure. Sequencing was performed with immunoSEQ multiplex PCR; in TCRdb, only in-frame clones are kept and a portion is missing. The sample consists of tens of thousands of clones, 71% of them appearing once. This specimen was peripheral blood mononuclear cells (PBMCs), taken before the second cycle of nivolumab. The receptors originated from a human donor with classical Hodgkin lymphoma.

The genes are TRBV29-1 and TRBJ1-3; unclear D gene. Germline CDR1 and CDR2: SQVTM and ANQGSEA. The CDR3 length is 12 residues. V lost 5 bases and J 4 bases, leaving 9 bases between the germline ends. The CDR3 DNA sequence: TGCAGCGTTACGGAATCAGGAAACACCATATATTTT. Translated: CSVTESGNTIYF.

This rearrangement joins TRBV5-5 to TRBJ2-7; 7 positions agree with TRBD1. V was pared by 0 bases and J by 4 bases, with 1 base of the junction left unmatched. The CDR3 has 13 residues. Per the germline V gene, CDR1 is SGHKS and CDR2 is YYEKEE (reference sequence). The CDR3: CASSLGTGYEQYF. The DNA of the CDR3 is TGTGCCAGCAGCTTGGGGACAGGTTACGAGCAGTACTTC.

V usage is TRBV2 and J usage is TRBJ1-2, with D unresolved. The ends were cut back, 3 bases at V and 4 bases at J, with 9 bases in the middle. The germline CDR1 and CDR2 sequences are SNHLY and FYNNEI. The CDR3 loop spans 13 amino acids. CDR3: CASSDIDIYGYTF. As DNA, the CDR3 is TGTGCCAGCAGTGATATTGACATCTATGGCTACACCTTC.

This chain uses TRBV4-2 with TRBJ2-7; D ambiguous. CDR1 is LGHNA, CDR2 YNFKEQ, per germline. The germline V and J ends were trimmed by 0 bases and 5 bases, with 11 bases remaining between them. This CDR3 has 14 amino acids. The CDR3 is CASSQDLGRNEQYF. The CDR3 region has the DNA TGTGCCAGCAGCCAAGATCTCGGGCGAAACGAGCAGTACTTC.

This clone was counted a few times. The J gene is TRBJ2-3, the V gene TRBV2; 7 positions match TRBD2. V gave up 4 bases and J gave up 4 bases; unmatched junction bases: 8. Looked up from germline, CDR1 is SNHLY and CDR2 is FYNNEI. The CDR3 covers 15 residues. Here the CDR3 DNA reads TGTGCCAGCAGTGGTCGGGGGGATTCCTCAGATACGCAGTATTTT. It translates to CASSGRGDSSDTQYF.

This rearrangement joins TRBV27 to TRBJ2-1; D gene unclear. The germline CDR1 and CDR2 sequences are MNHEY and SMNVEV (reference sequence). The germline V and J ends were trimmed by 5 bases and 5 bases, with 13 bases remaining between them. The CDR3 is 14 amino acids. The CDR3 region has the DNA TGTGCCAGCAGTCCTCCTGGGATAAACAATGAGCAGTTCTTC. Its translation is CASSPPGINNEQFF.

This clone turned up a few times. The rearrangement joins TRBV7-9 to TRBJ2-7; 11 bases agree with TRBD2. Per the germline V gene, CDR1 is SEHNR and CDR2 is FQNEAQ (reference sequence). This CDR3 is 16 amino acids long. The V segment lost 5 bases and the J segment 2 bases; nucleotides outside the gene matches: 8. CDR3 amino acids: CASSPWTSGSPYEQYF. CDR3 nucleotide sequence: TGTGCCAGCAGCCCTTGGACTAGCGGGTCCCCCTACGAGCAGTACTTC. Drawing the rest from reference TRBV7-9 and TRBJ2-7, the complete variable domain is DTGVSQNPRHKITKRGQNVTFRCDPISEHNRLYWYRQTLGQGPEFLTYFQNEAQLEKSRLLSDRFSAERPKGSFSTLEIQRTEQGDSAMYLCASSPWTSGSPYEQYFGPGTRLTVT.

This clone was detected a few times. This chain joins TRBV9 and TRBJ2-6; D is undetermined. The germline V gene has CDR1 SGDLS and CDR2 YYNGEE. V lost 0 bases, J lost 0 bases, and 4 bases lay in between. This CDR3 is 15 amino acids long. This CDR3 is CASSVAGSGANVLTF. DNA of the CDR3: TGTGCCAGCAGCGTAGCTGGCTCTGGGGCCAACGTCCTGACTTTC.

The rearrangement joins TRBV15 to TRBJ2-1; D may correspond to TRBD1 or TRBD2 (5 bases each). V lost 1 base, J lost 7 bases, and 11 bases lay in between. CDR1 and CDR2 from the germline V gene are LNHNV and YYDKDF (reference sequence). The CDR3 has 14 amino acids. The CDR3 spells CATSRGGLGNEQFF. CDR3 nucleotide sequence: TGTGCCACCAGCAGAGGGGGGTTGGGGAATGAGCAGTTCTTC.

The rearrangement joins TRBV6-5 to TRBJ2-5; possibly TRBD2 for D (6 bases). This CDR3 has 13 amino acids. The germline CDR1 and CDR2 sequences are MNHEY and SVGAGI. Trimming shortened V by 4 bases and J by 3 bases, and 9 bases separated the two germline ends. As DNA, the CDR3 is TGTGCCAGCAGTTGGGAGGCAGAAGAGACCCAGTACTTC. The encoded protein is CASSWEAEETQYF.

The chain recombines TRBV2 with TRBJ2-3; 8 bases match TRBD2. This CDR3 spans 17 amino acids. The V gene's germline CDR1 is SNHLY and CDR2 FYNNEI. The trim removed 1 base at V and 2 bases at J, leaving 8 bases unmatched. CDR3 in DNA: TGTGCCAGCAGTGAAGGGGGACTAGATCAGGCCACAGATACGCAGTATTTT. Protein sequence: CASSEGGLDQATDTQYF.

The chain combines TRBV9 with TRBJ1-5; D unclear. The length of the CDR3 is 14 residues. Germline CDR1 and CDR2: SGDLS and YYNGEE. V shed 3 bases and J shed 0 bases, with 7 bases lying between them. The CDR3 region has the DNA TGTGCCAGCAGCGACATCGATAGCAATCAGCCCCAGCATTTT. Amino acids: CASSDIDSNQPQHF.

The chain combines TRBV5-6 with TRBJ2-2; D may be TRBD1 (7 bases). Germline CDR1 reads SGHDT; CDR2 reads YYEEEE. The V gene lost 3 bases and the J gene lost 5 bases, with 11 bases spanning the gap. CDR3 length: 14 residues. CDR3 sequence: CASSSTGRTGELFF. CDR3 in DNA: TGTGCCAGCAGCTCGACAGGGAGGACCGGGGAGCTGTTTTTT.

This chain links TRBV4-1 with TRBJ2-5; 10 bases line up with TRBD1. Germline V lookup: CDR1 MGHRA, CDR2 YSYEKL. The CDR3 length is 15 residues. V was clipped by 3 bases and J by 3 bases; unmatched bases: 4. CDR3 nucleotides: TGCGCCAGCAGCCACCCCGGGACAGGGGAAGAGACCCAGTACTTC. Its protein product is CASSHPGTGEETQYF.

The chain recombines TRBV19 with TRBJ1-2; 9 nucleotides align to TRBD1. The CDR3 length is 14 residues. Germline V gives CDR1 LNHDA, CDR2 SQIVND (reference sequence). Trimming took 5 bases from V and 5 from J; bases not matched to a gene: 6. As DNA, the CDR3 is TGTGCCAGTAGTTCGACGACAGGGGGGTATGGCTACACCTTC. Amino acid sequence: CASSSTTGGYGYTF.

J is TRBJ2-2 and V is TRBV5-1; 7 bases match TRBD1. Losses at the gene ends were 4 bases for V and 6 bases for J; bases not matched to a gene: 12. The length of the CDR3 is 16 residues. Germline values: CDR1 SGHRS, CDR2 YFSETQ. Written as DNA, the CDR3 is TGCGCCAGCAGCCCAGATGACAGGGTACGGCCCGGGGAGCTGTTTTTT. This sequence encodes CASSPDDRVRPGELFF.

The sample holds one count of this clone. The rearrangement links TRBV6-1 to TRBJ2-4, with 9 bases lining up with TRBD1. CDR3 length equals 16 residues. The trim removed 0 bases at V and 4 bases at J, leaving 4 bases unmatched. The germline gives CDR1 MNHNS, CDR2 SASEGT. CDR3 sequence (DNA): TGTGCCAGCAGTGAAGCGAAGGGGACAGGGAAAAACATTCAGTACTTC. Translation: CASSEAKGTGKNIQYF.

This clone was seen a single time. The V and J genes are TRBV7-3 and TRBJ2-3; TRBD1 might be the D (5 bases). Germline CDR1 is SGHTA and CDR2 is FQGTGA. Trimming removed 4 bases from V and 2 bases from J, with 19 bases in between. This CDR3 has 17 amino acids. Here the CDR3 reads CASSSITSRGNTDTQYF. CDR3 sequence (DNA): TGTGCCAGCAGCTCCATCACGTCTAGGGGAAACACAGATACGCAGTATTTT.

Written as DNA, the CDR3 is TGTGCCAGCAGCCTCTCTAGCGGGGGGGCCGAAGATACGCAGTATTTT. Encoded protein: CASSLSSGGAEDTQYF. The chain employs TRBV7-2 and TRBJ2-3; 12 positions agree with TRBD2. The CDR3 is made up of 16 amino acids. The germline V gene has CDR1 SGHTA and CDR2 FQGNSA. The V and J ends lost 5 bases and 5 bases, in that order; junction bases with no gene match: 8. The full variable domain, rest sourced from reference TRBV7-2 and TRBJ2-3, is GAGVSQSPSNKVTEKGKDVELRCDPISGHTALYWYRQSLGQGLEFLIYFQGNSAPDKSGLPSDRFSAERTGGSVSTLTIQRTQQEDSAVYLCASSLSSGGAEDTQYFGPGTRLTVL.

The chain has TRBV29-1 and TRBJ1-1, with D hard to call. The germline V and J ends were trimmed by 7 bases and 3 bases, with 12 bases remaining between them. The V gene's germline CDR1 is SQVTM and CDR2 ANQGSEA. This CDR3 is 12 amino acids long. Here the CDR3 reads CSAHRSDTEAFF. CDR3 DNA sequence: TGCAGCGCTCACAGATCGGACACTGAAGCTTTCTTT.

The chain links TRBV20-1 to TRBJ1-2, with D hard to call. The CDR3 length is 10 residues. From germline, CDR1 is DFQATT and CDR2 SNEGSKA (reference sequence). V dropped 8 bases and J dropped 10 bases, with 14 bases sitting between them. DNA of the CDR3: TGCAGTACGTATAAGGAAGACTACACCTTC. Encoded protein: CSTYKEDYTF.

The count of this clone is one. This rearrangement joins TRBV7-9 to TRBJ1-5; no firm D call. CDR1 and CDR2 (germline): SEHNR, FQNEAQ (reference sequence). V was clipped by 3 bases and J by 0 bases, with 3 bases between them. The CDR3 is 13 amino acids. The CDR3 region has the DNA TGTGCCAGCAGCTTCGGTAGCAATCAGCCCCAGCATTTT. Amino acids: CASSFGSNQPQHF. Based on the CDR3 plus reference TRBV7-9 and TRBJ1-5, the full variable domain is DTGVSQNPRHKITKRGQNVTFRCDPISEHNRLYWYRQTLGQGPEFLTYFQNEAQLEKSRLLSDRFSAERPKGSFSTLEIQRTEQGDSAMYLCASSFGSNQPQHFGDGTRLSIL.

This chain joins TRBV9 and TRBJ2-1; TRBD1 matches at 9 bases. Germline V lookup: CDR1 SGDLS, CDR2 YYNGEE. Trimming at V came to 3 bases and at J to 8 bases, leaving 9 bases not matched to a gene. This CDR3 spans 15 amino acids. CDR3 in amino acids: CASSAGQGGIDEQFF. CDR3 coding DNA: TGTGCCAGCAGCGCGGGACAGGGAGGCATCGATGAGCAGTTCTTC.

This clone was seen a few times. As DNA, the CDR3 is TGCGCCAGCAGTCGGGCGAACACTGAAGCTTTCTTT. Amino acids: CASSRANTEAFF. The chain uses TRBV10-2 and TRBJ1-1, with D hard to call. The germline V gene encodes CDR1 WSHSY and CDR2 SAAADI. The CDR3 runs to 12 residues. V was cut by 5 bases and J by 1 base, with 5 bases left in between.

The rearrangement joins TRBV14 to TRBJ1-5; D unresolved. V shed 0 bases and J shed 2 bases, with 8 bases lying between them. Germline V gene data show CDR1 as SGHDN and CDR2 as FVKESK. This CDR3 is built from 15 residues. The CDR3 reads CASSQERRRNQPQHF. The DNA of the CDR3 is TGTGCCAGCAGCCAAGAAAGGAGGCGCAATCAGCCCCAGCATTTT. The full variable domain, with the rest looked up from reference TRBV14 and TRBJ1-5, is EAGVTQFPSHSVIEKGQTVTLRCDPISGHDNLYWYRRVMGKEIKFLLHFVKESKQDESGMPNNRFLAERTGGTYSTLKVQPAELEDSGVYFCASSQERRRNQPQHFGDGTRLSIL.